This TCR beta chain was documented in a study of T cell responses to AZD1222 COVID-19 vaccine. Points from the study as a whole: A mostly white British donor set with more females was recruited, and clonal diversity was possibly underestimated. Only a handful of individuals given AZD1222 were seropositive at baseline.

Trimming shortened V by 11 bases and J by 4 bases, and 12 bases separated the two germline ends. The CDR3 extends over 11 amino acids. Germline CDR1 reads MNHEY; CDR2 reads SVGAGI. This clone came up a few times. Its matching antigen is unknown. Only in-frame clones appear in the TCRdb table, and some are missing; sequencing was by immunoSEQ multiplex PCR. The data hold 90,000 to 120,000 clones, with more than 80% observed a single time. The sequence was collected from an adult in good health. This rearrangement joins TRBV6-5 to TRBJ2-7; D remains ambiguous. The sample consisted of peripheral blood, taken on day 0 of AZD1222 vaccination. In nucleotides, the CDR3 is TGTGCCCTTGGGCGTTCTTACGAGCAGTACTTC. This sequence encodes CALGRSYEQYF.